What follows describes a single T cell receptor (beta chain). The antigen remains undetermined. Trimming removed 2 bases at V and 5 bases at J, with 13 bases between. Looked up from germline, CDR1 is KGHSH and CDR2 is LQKENI. The CDR3 spans 16 residues. Repertoires were generated with immunoSEQ multiplex PCR, while TCRdb's copy carries only in-frame clones and drops some. The table shows 95,000 to 150,000 clones, with roughly 90% occurring only once. The data were taken from a study of T cell responses to AZD1222 COVID-19 vaccine. Points from the study as a whole: Nearly half of spike-specific TCRs reportedly target unmutated variant regions. Repertoires were sampled only after the peak T cell response. Two AZD1222 doses significantly raised spike-specific TCR breadth and depth over controls. In a largely white British group with more females than males, clonal diversity was possibly underestimated.

The sample consisted of peripheral blood, taken on day 0 of AZD1222 vaccination. V usage is TRBV18 and J usage is TRBJ1-6, with no clear D. The sequence derives from an adult in good health. CDR3 sequence reads: CASSPTSRRNNSPLHF. CDR3 DNA: TGTGCCAGCTCACCAACGAGTCGGCGGAATAATTCACCCCTCCACTTT.